This TCR beta chain is from a study of T cell responses to AZD1222 COVID-19 vaccine. Assay: immunoSEQ multiplex PCR; the TCRdb copy retains only in-frame clones and omits some. The table records 90,000 to 120,000 clones, about 85% of them present only once. Investigators merged groups given second doses at roughly 4 or roughly 12 weeks. Study-wide results and caveats: Researchers report vaccine-associated CD4 TCRs spanning spike, with dominance at 160-218 and 743-854. Clonal diversity may have been underestimated in mostly white British donors. Spike-specific TCR breadth and depth rose after two AZD1222 doses.

The CDR3 contains 14 residues. Germline-derived CDR1 and CDR2 are MDHEN and SYDVKM. The V and J ends lost 3 bases and 4 bases respectively, with 12 bases between them. Concerning this clone itself: Its target is unknown.

The origin of this receptor is an adult who received the AZD1222 COVID-19 vaccine. V gene TRBV28 combines with J gene TRBJ1-2; tentatively, D is TRBD1 (5 bases). This sample comprised peripheral blood, obtained 28 days after the second AZD1222 dose. In DNA, the CDR3 is TGTGCCAGCAGTTTTCCATCGACAGCCTATGGCTACACCTTC. Translated, it gives CASSFPSTAYGYTF.